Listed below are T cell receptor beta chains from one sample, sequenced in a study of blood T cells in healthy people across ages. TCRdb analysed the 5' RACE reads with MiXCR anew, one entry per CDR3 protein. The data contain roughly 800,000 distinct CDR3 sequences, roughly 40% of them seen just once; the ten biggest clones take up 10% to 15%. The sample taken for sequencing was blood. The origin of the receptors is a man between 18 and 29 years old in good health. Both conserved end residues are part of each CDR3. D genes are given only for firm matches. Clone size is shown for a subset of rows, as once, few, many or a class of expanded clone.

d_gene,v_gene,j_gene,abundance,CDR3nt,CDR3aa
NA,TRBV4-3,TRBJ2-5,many,TGCGCCAGCAGCCAAGATCCCGGGGGCAAAATTGAGCAGTACTTC,CASSQDPGGKIEQYF
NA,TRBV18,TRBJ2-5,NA,TGTGCCAGCTCCCGACCCCCTCTCGAGACCCAGTACTTC,CASSRPPLETQYF
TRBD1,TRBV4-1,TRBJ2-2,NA,TGCGCCAGCAGCCCCCGTTTTAGGGACAGGGAGTATATAACCGGGGAGCTGTTTTTT,CASSPRFRDREYITGELFF
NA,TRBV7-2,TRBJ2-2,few,TGTGCCAGCAGCTTAAACCCGGCAGCAAACACCGGGGAGCTGTTTTTT,CASSLNPAANTGELFF
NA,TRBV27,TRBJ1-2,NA,TGTGCCAGCAGCCCAGACAGGACCACTGGTGGCTGCACCTTC,CASSPDRTTGGCTF
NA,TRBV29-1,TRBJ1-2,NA,TGCAGCGCATATGGCTACACCTTC,CSAYGYTF
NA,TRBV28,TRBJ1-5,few,TGTGCCAGCAGGACCTATAGCAATCAGCCCCAGCATTTT,CASRTYSNQPQHF
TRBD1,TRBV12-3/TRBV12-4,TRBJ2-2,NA,TGTGCCAGCACCTCAGGGGGAAGGACCGGGGAGCTGTTTTTT,CASTSGGRTGELFF
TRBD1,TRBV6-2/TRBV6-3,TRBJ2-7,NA,TGTGCCAGCACCACCGGGACAGACATCTCCTACGAGCAGTACTTC,CASTTGTDISYEQYF
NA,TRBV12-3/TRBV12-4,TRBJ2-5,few,TGTGCCAGCAGTTTATCGTTTGGGGGGGCCCAAGAGACCCAGTACTTC,CASSLSFGGAQETQYF
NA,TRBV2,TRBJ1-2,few,TGTGCCAGCAGTGAAGGTACGCACTATGGCTACACCTTC,CASSEGTHYGYTF
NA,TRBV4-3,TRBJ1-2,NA,TGCGCCAGCAGCCAAGAGACAGCTAACTATGGCTACACCTTC,CASSQETANYGYTF
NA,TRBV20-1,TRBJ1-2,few,TGCAGTGCAGGCGGCAGAGCGGCCTATGGCTACACCTTC,CSAGGRAAYGYTF
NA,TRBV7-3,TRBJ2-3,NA,TGTGCCAGCAGCTTAGCGGTTACTAGCACAGATACGCAGTATTTT,CASSLAVTSTDTQYF
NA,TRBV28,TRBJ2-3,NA,TGTGCCAGCAGTCCCTTCCAGATTAGCACAGATACGCAGTATTTT,CASSPFQISTDTQYF
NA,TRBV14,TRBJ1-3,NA,TGTGCCAGCAGCCAACTTTACAGCCTTAGCTCTGGAAACACCATATATTTT,CASSQLYSLSSGNTIYF
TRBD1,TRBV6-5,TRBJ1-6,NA,TGTGCCAGCAGTTCCCCCCGGGACAGCGCTTCTCCCTATAATTCACCCCTCCACTTT,CASSSPRDSASPYNSPLHF
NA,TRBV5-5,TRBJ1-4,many,TGTGCCAGCAGCTTGGCGAGCTGGAGAAATGAAAAACTGTTTTTT,CASSLASWRNEKLFF
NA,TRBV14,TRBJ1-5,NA,TGTGCCAGCAGCCGGGGCAACCTAATGCCCCAGCATTTT,CASSRGNLMPQHF
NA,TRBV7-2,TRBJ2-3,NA,TGTGCCAGCAGCTTAGTCATATCAGATACGCAGTATTTT,CASSLVISDTQYF
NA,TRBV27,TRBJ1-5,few,TGTGCCAGCAGTTCTCCGGGATCATATCAGCCCCAGCATTTT,CASSSPGSYQPQHF
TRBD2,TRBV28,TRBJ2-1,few,TGTGCCAGCGGGACCGGACTAGCGGACTACAATGAGCAGTTCTTC,CASGTGLADYNEQFF
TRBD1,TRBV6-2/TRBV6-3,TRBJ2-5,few,TGTGCCAGCAGTCGACCCGGGACAGGGGGCAGGGAGACCCAGTACTTC,CASSRPGTGGRETQYF
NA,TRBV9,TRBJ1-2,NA,TGTGCCAGCAGCCAGGACTATTTCGATGGCTACACCTTC,CASSQDYFDGYTF
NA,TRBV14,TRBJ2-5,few,TGTGCCAGCAGCCGACGGGTACCGTACCAAGAGACCCAGTACTTC,CASSRRVPYQETQYF
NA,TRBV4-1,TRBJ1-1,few,TGCGCCAGCAGCCAACCTCGGGCAGGTTTGAACACTGAAGCTTTCTTT,CASSQPRAGLNTEAFF
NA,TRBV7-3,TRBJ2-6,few,TGTGCCAGCAGCTTTGGGGGGCGCGTATCTGGGGCCAACGTCCTGACTTTC,CASSFGGRVSGANVLTF
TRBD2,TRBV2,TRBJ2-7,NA,TGTGCCGGCAGTGAGGGGAGGGGTCCTACCTACGAGCAGTACTTC,CAGSEGRGPTYEQYF
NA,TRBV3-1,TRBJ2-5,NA,TGTGCCAGCAGCCCACACTTGGCCGGCGAGACCCAGTACTTC,CASSPHLAGETQYF
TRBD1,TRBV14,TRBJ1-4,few,TGTGCCAGCAGCCAAGTTGGGGGCAGGGGGCAGGAAAAACTGTTTTTT,CASSQVGGRGQEKLFF
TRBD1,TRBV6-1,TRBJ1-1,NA,TGTGCCACCCCTTCGGGGACAGGGGATAGGAACACTGAAGCTTTCTTT,CATPSGTGDRNTEAFF
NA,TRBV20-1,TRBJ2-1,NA,TGCAGTGCTAGAGATGTGGACGGAGGGTGGGGGTGGAGTGAGCAGTTCTTC,CSARDVDGGWGWSEQFF
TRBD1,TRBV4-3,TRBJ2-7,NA,TGCGCCAGCAGCCAGGGTGGACAGGGCTACGAGCAGTACTTC,CASSQGGQGYEQYF
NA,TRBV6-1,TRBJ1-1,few,TGTGCCAGCAGTGAAGGACCTTTTCCGGATGAAGCTTTCTTT,CASSEGPFPDEAFF
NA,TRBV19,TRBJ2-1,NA,TGTGCCAGTAGTATCGGGTTAGCGGCCTACAATGAGCAGTTCTTC,CASSIGLAAYNEQFF
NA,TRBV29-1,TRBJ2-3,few,TGCAGCGTCGCCGGGGGAAAAATCACAGATACGCAGTATTTT,CSVAGGKITDTQYF
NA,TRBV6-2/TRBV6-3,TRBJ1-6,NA,TGTGCCAGCAGTTACTCGGTCAGGGCAGGATCCAATGAAGAACCCTGGGGGGGTTCACCCCTCCACTTT,CASSYSVRAGSNEEPWGGSPLHF
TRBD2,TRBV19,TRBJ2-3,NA,TGTGCCAGTACCCAGACTAGCGCCACAGATACGCAGTATTTT,CASTQTSATDTQYF
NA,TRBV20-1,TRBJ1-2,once,TGCAGTGCTGCAGGGGTTAATACCTATGGCTACACCTTC,CSAAGVNTYGYTF
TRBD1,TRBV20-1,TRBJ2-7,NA,TGCAGTGCTAGAGATTTTAGGGGACAGATTTCCTACGAGCAGTACTTC,CSARDFRGQISYEQYF
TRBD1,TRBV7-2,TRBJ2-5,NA,TGTGCCAGCAGCCTTCCGGACAGGACCTGGGAGACCCAGTACTTC,CASSLPDRTWETQYF
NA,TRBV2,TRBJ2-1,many,TGTGCCAGCAGTGAAAATCGAGCGGTTCGGCATGAGCAGTTCTTC,CASSENRAVRHEQFF
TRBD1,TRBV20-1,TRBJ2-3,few,TGCAGTGCCAGGGGCGAGGGGGCTCCATTTGGCCTATCCATGGATACGCAGTATTTT,CSARGEGAPFGLSMDTQYF
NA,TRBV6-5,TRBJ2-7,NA,TGTGCCAGCAGTTCTCCCTTAAGCGCGTCCTACGAGCAGTACTTC,CASSSPLSASYEQYF
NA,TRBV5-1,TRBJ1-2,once,TGCGCCAGCAGCGTGGAACAGGCTAGGGATGGCTACACCTTC,CASSVEQARDGYTF
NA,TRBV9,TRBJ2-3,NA,TGTGCCAGCAGCGTAGAGTCCTCCGATACGCAGTATTTT,CASSVESSDTQYF
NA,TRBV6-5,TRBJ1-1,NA,TGTGCCAGCAGCCCTAGAGAGAGGTACACTGAAGCTTTCTTT,CASSPRERYTEAFF
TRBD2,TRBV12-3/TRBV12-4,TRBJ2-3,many,TGTGCCAGCAGTTTCTGGCTAGCGGGGTTGACAGATACGCAGTATTTT,CASSFWLAGLTDTQYF
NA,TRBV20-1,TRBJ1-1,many,TGCAGTGCAACCGGACCCAACACTGAAGCTTTCTTT,CSATGPNTEAFF